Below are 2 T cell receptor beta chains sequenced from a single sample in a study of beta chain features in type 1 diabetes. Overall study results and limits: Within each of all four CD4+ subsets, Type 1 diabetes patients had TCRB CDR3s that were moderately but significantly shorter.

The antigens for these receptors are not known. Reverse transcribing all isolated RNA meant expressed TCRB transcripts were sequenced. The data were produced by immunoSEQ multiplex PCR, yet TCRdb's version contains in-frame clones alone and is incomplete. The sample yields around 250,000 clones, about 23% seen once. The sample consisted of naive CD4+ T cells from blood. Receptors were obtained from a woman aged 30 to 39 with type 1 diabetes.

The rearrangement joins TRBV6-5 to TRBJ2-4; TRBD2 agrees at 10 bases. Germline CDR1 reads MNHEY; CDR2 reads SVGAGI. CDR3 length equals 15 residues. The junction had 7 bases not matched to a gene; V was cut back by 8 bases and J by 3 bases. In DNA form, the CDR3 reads TGTGCCAGCCGTAGCGGGAGGAGAGGCAAAAACATTCAGTACTTC. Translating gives CASRSGRRGKNIQYF.

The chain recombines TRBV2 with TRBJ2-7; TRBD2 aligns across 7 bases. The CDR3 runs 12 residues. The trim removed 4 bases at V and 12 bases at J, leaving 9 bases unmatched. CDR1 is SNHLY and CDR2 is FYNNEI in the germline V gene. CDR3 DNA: TGTGCCAGCAGTGTTAGCGGGTGGCGTTGGTACTTC. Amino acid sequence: CASSVSGWRWYF.